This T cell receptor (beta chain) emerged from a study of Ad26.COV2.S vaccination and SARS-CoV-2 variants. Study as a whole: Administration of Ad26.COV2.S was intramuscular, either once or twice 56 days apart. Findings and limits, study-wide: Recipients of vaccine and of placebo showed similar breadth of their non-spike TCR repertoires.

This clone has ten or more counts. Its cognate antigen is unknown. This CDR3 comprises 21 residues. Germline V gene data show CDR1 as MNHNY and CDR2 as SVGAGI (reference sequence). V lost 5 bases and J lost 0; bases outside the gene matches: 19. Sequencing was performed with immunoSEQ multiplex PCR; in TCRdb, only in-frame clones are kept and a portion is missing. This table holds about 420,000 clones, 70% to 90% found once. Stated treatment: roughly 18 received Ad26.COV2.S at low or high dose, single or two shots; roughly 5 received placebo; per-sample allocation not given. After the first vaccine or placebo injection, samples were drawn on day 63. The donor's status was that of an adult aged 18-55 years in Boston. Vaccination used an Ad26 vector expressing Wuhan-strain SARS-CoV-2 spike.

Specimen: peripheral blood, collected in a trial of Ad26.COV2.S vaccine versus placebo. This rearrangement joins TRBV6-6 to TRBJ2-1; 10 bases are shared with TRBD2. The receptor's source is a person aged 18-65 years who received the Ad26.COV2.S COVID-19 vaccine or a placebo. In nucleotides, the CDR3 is TGTGCCAGCAGTCCGGACCGAATAGCGGGGGGCCTACAGAGCTCCTACAATGAGCAGTTCTTC. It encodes CASSPDRIAGGLQSSYNEQFF.